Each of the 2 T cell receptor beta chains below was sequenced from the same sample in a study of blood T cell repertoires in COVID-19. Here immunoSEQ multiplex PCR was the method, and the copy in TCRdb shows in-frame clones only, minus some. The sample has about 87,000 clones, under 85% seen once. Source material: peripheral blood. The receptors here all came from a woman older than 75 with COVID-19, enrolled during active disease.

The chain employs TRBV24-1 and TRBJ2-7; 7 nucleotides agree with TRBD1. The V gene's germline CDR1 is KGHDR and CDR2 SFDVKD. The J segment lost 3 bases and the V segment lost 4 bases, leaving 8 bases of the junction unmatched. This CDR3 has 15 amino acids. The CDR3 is CATSEKGQKDYEQYF. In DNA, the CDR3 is TGTGCCACCAGTGAAAAGGGACAGAAGGACTACGAGCAGTACTTC.

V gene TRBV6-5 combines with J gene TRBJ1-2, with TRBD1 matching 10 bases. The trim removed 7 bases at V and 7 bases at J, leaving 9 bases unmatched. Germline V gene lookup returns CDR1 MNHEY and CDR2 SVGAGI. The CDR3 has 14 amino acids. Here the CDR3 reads CASMTGGDSFGYTF. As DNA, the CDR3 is TGTGCCAGCATGACAGGGGGCGATTCTTTTGGCTACACCTTC.